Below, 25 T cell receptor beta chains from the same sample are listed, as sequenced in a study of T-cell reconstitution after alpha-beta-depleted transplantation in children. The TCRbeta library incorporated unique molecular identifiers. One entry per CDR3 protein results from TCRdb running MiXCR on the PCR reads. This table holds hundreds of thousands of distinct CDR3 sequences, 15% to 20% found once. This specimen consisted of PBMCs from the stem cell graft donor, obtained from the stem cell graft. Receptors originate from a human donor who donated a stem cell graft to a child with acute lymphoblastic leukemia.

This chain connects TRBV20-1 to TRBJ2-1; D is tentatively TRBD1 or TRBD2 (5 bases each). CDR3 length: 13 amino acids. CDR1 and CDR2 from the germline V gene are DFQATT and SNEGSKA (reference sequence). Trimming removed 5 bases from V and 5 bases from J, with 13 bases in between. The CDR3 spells CSAPGAGHNEQFF. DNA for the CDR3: TGCAGTGCTCCCGGGGCAGGTCACAATGAGCAGTTCTTC.

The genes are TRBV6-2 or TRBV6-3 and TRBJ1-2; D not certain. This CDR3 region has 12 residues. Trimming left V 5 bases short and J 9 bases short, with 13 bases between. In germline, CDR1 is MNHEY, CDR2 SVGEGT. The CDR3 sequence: CASSPPGRSYTF. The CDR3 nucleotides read TGTGCCAGCAGTCCTCCGGGCCGAAGCTACACCTTC.

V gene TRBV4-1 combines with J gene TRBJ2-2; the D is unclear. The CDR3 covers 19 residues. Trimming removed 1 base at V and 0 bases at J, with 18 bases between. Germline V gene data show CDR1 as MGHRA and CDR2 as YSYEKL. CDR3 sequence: CASSQGGTVRPSNTGELFF. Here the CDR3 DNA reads TGCGCCAGCAGCCAAGGGGGTACAGTCCGACCCTCGAACACCGGGGAGCTGTTTTTT.

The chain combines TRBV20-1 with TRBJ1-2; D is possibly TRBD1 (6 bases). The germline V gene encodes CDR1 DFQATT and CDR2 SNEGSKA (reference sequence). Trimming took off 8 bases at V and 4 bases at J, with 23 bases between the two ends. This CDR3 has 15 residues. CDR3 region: CSKSNPGEVGYGYTF. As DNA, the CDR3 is TGCAGTAAATCCAATCCAGGGGAAGTTGGCTATGGCTACACCTTC.

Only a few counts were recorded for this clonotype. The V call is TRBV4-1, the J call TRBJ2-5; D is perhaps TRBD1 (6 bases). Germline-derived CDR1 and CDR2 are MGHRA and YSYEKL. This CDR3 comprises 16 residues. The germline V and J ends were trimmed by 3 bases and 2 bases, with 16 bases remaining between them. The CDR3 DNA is TGCGCCAGCAGCCAGAGGACAGCTCAAGATCAAGAGACCCAGTACTTC. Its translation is CASSQRTAQDQETQYF.

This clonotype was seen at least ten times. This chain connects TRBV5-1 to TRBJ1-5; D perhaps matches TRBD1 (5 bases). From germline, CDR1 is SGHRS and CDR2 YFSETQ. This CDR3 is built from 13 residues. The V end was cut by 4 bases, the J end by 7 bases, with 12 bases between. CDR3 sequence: CASSMEGNQPQHF. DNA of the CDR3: TGCGCCAGCAGCATGGAGGGGAACCAGCCCCAGCATTTT.

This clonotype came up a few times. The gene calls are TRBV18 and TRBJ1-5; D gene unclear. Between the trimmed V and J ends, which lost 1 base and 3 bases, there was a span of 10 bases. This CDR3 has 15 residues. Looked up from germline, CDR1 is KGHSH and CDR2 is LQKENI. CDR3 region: CASSPQADPNQPQHF. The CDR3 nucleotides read TGTGCCAGCTCACCACAGGCGGACCCCAATCAGCCCCAGCATTTT. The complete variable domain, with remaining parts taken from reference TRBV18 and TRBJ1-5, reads NAGVMQNPRHLVRRRGQEARLRCSPMKGHSHVYWYRQLPEEGLKFMVYLQKENIIDESGMPKERFSAEFPKEGPSILRIQQVVRGDSAAYFCASSPQADPNQPQHFGDGTRLSIL.

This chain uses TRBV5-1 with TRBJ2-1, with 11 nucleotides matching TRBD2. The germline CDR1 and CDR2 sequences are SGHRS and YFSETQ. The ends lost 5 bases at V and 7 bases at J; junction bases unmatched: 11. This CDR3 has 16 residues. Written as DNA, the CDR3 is TGCGCCAGCAGACTTATAGCGGGAGGGCCTTGGAATGAGCAGTTCTTC. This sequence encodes CASRLIAGGPWNEQFF. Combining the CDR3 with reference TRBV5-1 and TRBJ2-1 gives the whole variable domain KAGVTQTPRYLIKTRGQQVTLSCSPISGHRSVSWYQQTPGQGLQFLFEYFSETQRNKGNFPGRFSGRQFSNSRSEMNVSTLELGDSALYLCASRLIAGGPWNEQFFGPGTRLTVL.

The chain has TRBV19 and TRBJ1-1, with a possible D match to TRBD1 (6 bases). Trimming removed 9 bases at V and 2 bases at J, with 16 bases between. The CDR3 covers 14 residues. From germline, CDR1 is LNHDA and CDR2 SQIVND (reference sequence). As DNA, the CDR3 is TGTGCCAGCCACGGGGGGGGCGGAAACACTGAAGCTTTCTTT. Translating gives CASHGGGGNTEAFF.

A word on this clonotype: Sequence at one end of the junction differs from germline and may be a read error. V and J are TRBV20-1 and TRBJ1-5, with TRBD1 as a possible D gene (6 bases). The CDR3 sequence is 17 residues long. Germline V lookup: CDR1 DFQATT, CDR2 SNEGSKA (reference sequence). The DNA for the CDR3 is TGCTGTGCTTCCGACCGGGGGCTCAGGGTCCTCAATCAGCCCCAGCATTTT. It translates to CCASDRGLRVLNQPQHF.

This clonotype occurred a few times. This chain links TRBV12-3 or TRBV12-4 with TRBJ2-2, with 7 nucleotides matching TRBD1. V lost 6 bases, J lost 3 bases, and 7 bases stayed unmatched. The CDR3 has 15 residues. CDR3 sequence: CASRYNTGDTGELFF. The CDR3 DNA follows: TGTGCCAGCAGATATAATACAGGGGACACCGGGGAGCTGTTTTTT.

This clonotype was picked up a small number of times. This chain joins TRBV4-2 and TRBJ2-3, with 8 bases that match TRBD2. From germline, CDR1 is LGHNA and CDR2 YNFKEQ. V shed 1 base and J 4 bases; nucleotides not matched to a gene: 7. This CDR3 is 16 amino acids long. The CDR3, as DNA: TGTGCCAGCAGCCAAGTGCCGGGAGGGCCCGCAGATACGCAGTATTTT. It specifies CASSQVPGGPADTQYF.

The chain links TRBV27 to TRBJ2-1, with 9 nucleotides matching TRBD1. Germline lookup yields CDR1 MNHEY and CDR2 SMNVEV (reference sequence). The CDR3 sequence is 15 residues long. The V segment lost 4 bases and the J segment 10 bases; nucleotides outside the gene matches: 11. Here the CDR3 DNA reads TGTGCCAGCAGTTCACTACTGGGACAGGGCGAAGAGCAGTTCTTC. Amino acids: CASSSLLGQGEEQFF.

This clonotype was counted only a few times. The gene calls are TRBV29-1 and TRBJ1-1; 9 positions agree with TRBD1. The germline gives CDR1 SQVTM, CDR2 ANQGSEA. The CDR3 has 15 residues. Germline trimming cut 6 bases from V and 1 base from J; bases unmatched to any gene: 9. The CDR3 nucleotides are TGCAGCGTGGGGGGGCCACAGGGGGCGAACACTGAAGCTTTCTTT. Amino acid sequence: CSVGGPQGANTEAFF.

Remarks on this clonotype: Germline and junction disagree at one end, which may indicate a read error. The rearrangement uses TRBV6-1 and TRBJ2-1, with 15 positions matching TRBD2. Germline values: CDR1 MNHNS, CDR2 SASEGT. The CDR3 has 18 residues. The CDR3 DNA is TGTGCCAGCAGAGAAGTGCCGGGACTAGCGGGAGGCAGGAATGAGCAGTTCTTC. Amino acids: CASREVPGLAGGRNEQFF.

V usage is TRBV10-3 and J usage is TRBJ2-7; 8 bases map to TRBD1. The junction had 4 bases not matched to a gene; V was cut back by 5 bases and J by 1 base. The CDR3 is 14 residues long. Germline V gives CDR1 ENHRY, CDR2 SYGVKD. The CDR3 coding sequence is TGTGCCATCAGTACGGGACAGGCTTCCTACGAGCAGTACTTC. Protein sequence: CAISTGQASYEQYF.

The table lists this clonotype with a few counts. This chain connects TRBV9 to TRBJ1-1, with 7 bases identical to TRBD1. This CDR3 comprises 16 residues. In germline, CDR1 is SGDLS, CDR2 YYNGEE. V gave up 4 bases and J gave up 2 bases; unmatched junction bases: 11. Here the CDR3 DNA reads TGTGCCAGCAGCCCGTATGACAGGGATTTAAACACTGAAGCTTTCTTT. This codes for CASSPYDRDLNTEAFF.

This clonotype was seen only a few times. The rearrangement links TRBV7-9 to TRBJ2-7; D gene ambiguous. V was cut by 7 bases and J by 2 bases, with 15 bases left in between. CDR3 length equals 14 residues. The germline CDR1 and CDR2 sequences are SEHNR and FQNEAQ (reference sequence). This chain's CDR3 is CASNLLDTTYEQYF. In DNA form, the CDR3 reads TGTGCCAGCAACTTGCTCGACACTACCTACGAGCAGTACTTC. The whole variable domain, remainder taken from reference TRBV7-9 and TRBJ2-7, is DTGVSQNPRHKITKRGQNVTFRCDPISEHNRLYWYRQTLGQGPEFLTYFQNEAQLEKSRLLSDRFSAERPKGSFSTLEIQRTEQGDSAMYLCASNLLDTTYEQYFGPGTRLTVT.

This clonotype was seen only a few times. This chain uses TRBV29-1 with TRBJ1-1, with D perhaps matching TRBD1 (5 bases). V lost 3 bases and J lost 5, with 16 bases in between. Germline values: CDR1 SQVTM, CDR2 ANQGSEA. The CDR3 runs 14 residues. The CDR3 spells CSVDFGRVGTEAFF. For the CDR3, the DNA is TGCAGCGTTGATTTTGGCAGGGTGGGTACTGAAGCTTTCTTT.

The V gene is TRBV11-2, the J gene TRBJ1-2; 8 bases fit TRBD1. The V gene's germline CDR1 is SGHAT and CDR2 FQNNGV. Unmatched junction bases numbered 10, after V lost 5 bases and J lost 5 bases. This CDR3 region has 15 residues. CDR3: CASSTGTGLKYGYTF. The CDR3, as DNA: TGTGCCAGCAGCACCGGGACAGGCCTTAAGTATGGCTACACCTTC.

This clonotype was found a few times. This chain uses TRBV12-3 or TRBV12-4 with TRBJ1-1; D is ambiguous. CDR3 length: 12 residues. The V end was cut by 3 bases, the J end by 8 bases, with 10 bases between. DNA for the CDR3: TGTGCCAGCAGTTTCATCCAAGGGGAAGCTTTCTTT. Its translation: CASSFIQGEAFF.

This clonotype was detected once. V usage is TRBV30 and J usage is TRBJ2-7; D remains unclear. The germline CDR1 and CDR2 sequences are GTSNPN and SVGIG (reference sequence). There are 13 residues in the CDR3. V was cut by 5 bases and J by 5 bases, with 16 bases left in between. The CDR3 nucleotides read TGTGCCTGGGCGATCAGGTCCGGCCACGAGCAGTACTTC. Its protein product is CAWAIRSGHEQYF.

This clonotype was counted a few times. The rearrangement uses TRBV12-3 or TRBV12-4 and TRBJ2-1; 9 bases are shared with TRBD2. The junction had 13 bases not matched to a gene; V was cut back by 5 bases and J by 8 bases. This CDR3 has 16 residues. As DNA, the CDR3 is TGTGCCAGCAGTGGTTGGGAGCGGGAGGCCGGGGATGAGCAGTTCTTC. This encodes CASSGWEREAGDEQFF.

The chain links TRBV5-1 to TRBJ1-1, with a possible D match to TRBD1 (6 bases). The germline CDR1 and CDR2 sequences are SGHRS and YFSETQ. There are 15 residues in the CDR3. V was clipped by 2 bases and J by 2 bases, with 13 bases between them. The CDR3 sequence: CASSLEDRFNTEAFF. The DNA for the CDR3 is TGCGCCAGCAGCTTAGAAGACAGGTTTAACACTGAAGCTTTCTTT. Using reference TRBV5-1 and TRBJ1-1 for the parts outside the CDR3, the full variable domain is KAGVTQTPRYLIKTRGQQVTLSCSPISGHRSVSWYQQTPGQGLQFLFEYFSETQRNKGNFPGRFSGRQFSNSRSEMNVSTLELGDSALYLCASSLEDRFNTEAFFGQGTRLTVV.

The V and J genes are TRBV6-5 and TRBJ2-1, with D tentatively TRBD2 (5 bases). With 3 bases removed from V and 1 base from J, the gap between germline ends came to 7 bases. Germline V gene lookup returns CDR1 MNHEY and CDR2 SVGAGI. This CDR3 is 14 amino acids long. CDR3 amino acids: CASSYAGSYNEQFF. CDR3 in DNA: TGTGCCAGCAGTTATGCGGGTTCCTACAATGAGCAGTTCTTC.